The T cell receptor beta chain under discussion was sequenced for a study of T cell responses to AZD1222 COVID-19 vaccine. Sequenced by immunoSEQ multiplex PCR; TCRdb stores in-frame clones only, minus some. The sample lists roughly 89,000 clones, approximately 87% occurring once. Study results and caveats: Vaccine-associated CD4 TCRs ranged over spike, dominating at 160-218 and 743-854. A reported finding is that nearly half of spike-specific TCRs target unmutated variant regions.

On this clone itself: Its antigen remains unidentified.

The CDR3 runs 14 residues. V lost 7 bases, J lost 2 bases, and 5 bases stayed unmatched. CDR1 WNHNN and CDR2 SYGVQD come from the germline V gene (reference sequence). The TCR originated in an adult in good health. V usage is TRBV10-1 and J usage is TRBJ2-5; 9 nucleotides line up with TRBD1. This specimen consisted of peripheral blood, obtained on day 0 of MenACWY control vaccination. The CDR3 sequence is CASNLQGAQETQYF. The CDR3 region has the DNA TGCGCCAGCAATTTACAGGGGGCTCAAGAGACCCAGTACTTC.